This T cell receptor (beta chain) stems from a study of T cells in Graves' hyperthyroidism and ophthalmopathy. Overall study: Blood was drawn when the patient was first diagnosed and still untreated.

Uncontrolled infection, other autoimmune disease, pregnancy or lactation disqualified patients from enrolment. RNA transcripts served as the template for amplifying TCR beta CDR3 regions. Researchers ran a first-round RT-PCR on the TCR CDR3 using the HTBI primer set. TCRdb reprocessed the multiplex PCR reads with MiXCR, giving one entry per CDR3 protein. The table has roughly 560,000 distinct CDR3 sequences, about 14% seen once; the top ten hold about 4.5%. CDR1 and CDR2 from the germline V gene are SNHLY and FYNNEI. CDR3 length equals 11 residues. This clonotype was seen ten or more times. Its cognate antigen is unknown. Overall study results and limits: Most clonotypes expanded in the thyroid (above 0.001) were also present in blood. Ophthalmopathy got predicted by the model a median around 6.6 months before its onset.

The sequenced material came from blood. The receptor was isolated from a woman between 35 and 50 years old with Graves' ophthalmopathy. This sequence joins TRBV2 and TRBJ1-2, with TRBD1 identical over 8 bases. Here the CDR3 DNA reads TGTGGACAGGGGAATACTTATGGCTACACCTTC. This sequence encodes CGQGNTYGYTF.